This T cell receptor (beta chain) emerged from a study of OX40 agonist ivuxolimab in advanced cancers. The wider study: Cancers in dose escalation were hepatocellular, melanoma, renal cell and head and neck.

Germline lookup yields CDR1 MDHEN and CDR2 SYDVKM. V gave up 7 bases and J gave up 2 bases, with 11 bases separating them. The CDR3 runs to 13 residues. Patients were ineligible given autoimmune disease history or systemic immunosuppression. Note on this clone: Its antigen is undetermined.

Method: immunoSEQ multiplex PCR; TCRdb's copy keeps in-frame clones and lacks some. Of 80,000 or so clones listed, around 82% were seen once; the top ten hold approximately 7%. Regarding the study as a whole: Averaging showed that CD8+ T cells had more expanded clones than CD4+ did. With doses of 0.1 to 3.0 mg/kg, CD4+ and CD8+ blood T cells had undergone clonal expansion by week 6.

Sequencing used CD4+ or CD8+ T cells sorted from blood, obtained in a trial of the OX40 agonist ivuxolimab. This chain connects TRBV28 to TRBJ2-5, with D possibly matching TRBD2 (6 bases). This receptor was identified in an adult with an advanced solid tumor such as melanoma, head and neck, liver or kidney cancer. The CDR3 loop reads CASTPGRQETQYF. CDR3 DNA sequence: TGTGCCAGCACCCCAGGGAGGCAAGAGACCCAGTACTTC.